Listed here are 26 T cell receptor beta chains from one sample, sequenced in a study of blood T cell repertoires in COVID-19. The protocol was immunoSEQ multiplex PCR, while the TCRdb copy is restricted to in-frame clones and leaves out a portion. The data hold approximately 85,000 clones, with 87% observed a single time. The specimen was peripheral blood. The receptors stem from a woman aged 45-59 years with active or convalescent COVID-19.

The CDR3 DNA reads TGTGCCAGCAGCGTCCATAGCGGGGAACCGGATGAGCAGTTCTTC. Translating it yields CASSVHSGEPDEQFF. This sequence joins TRBV9 and TRBJ2-1, with 8 positions matching TRBD2. Trimming took 2 bases from V and 8 from J; bases not matched to a gene: 9. CDR1 is SGDLS, CDR2 YYNGEE, per germline. This CDR3 region has 15 residues.

This rearrangement joins TRBV6-5 to TRBJ2-2; 8 nucleotides align to TRBD1. The V segment lost 5 bases and the J segment 3 bases; nucleotides outside the gene matches: 5. The CDR3 length is 15 residues. CDR1 is MNHEY, CDR2 SVGAGI, per germline. The CDR3 protein is CASSTYRGYTGELFF. CDR3 in DNA: TGTGCCAGCAGTACCTACAGGGGGTACACCGGGGAGCTGTTTTTT.

The V gene is TRBV28, the J gene TRBJ1-2; tentative D call: TRBD1 (5 bases). The ends were cut back, 2 bases at V and 5 bases at J, with 9 bases in the middle. This CDR3 has 13 residues. Germline V CDR1 and CDR2: MDHEN, SYDVKM. CDR3 in amino acids: CASSLPSGYGYTF. CDR3 DNA: TGTGCCAGCAGTTTACCCTCAGGGTATGGCTACACCTTC.

This chain links TRBV11-1 with TRBJ2-5; TRBD2 aligns across 11 bases. After removal of 7 bases from V and 5 bases from J, the junction contained 6 bases not matched to a gene. CDR3 length equals 14 residues. Germline V gene lookup returns CDR1 SGHAT and CDR2 FQDESV (reference sequence). This chain's CDR3 is CASTPTSGEETQYF. The CDR3 DNA is TGTGCCAGCACCCCGACTAGCGGGGAGGAGACCCAGTACTTC.

The V call is TRBV6-2 or TRBV6-3, the J call TRBJ1-2; TRBD1 aligns across 7 bases. The CDR3 is made up of 16 amino acids. V lost 2 bases, J lost 3 bases, and 9 bases stayed unmatched. CDR1 MNHEY and CDR2 SVGEGT come from the germline V gene. As DNA, the CDR3 is TGTGCCAGCAGTTACCCACAGGGGCCCGGGGACTATGGCTACACCTTC. The encoded protein is CASSYPQGPGDYGYTF.

The V and J genes are TRBV2 and TRBJ1-2, with TRBD1 matching over 7 bases. Trimming took 5 bases from V and 3 from J; bases not matched to a gene: 3. The germline V gene encodes CDR1 SNHLY and CDR2 FYNNEI. CDR3 size: 13 residues. The CDR3: CASSNTGDYGYTF. The DNA for the CDR3 is TGTGCCAGCAGTAATACAGGGGACTATGGCTACACCTTC. The variable domain in full, with the rest retrieved from reference TRBV2 and TRBJ1-2, is EPEVTQTPSHQVTQMGQEVILRCVPISNHLYFYWYRQILGQKVEFLVSFYNNEISEKSEIFDDQFSVERPDGSNFTLKIRSTKLEDSAMYFCASSNTGDYGYTFGSGTRLTVV.

This sequence joins TRBV6-5 and TRBJ1-4, with unresolved D. This CDR3 region has 15 residues. Germline CDR1 is MNHEY and CDR2 is SVGAGI. V was cut by 0 bases and J by 5 bases, with 10 bases left in between. As DNA, the CDR3 is TGTGCCAGCAGTTACTCGTTAGCCGTGAATGAAAAACTGTTTTTT. Its translation: CASSYSLAVNEKLFF.

The chain is built from TRBV9 and TRBJ1-1; D is unresolved. This CDR3 is built from 14 residues. V was pared by 0 bases and J by 7 bases, with 13 bases between. Germline V gene data show CDR1 as SGDLS and CDR2 as YYNGEE. The CDR3 sequence: CASSVVVSAGEAFF. CDR3 in DNA: TGTGCCAGCAGCGTAGTAGTATCGGCAGGTGAAGCTTTCTTT.

The genes are TRBV6-2 or TRBV6-3 and TRBJ1-2; perhaps TRBD1 as D (6 bases). Trimming cost V 5 bases and J 4 bases, with 11 bases left between them. The CDR3 covers 13 residues. Germline-derived CDR1 and CDR2 are MNHEY and SVGEGT. Here the CDR3 reads CASSQGQIYGYTF. The CDR3 DNA follows: TGTGCCAGCAGTCAAGGACAGATCTATGGCTACACCTTC.

The chain joins TRBV19 to TRBJ1-2; possibly TRBD1 for D (6 bases). The CDR3 length is 12 residues. Trimming took 10 bases from V and 4 from J, leaving 13 bases between them. Germline loops: CDR1 LNHDA, CDR2 SQIVND (reference sequence). This chain's CDR3 is CAKGGVAYGYTF. Written as DNA, the CDR3 is TGTGCCAAAGGGGGGGTAGCCTATGGCTACACCTTC.

The rearrangement links TRBV4-1 to TRBJ2-6, with 7 bases lining up with TRBD1. With V trimmed by 2 bases and J by 2 bases, 0 bases remained unmatched. Germline assignment: CDR1 MGHRA and CDR2 YSYEKL. The CDR3 runs to 15 residues. CDR3 sequence reads: CASSQTGAGANVLTF. The CDR3 nucleotides are TGCGCCAGCAGCCAAACAGGGGCTGGGGCCAACGTCCTGACTTTC.

The chain has TRBV30 and TRBJ1-2, with 10 positions matching TRBD1. The V gene end was trimmed by 3 bases and the J gene end by 5 bases; junction bases not matched to a gene: 6. This CDR3 is 14 amino acids long. The V gene's germline CDR1 is GTSNPN and CDR2 SVGIG (reference sequence). The DNA of the CDR3 is TGTGCCTGGAGGGATAGACAGGGGGCGTATGGCTACACCTTC. Translation: CAWRDRQGAYGYTF.

This clone was detected only a few times. V gene TRBV27 combines with J gene TRBJ2-3, with 7 nucleotides matching TRBD1. The CDR3 is 15 residues long. V shed 5 bases and J 2 bases; nucleotides not matched to a gene: 7. The germline CDR1 and CDR2 sequences are MNHEY and SMNVEV (reference sequence). The CDR3 reads CASSRDRPNTDTQYF. The DNA of the CDR3 is TGTGCCAGCAGTCGGGACAGACCCAACACAGATACGCAGTATTTT.

The chain links TRBV18 to TRBJ1-1; D is perhaps TRBD1 (6 bases). V lost 3 bases and J 0 bases, leaving 17 bases between the germline ends. CDR3 length: 17 residues. Per germline, CDR1 KGHSH and CDR2 LQKENI. CDR3: CASSPSQGVMLNTEAFF. DNA of the CDR3: TGTGCCAGCTCACCGTCACAGGGTGTAATGTTGAACACTGAAGCTTTCTTT.

J is TRBJ1-1 and V is TRBV30; D might be TRBD1 (6 bases). Germline CDR1 is GTSNPN and CDR2 is SVGIG (reference sequence). V was pared by 4 bases and J by 10 bases, with 19 bases between. This CDR3 is 13 amino acids long. The CDR3 DNA is TGTGCCTGGAAGGTGAAAGGGAAGGGGGTAGCTTTCTTT. Translation gives CAWKVKGKGVAFF.

The chain is built from TRBV5-1 and TRBJ1-1; D remains ambiguous. Looked up from germline, CDR1 is SGHRS and CDR2 is YFSETQ. V was pared by 2 bases and J by 6 bases, with 11 bases between. CDR3 length equals 13 residues. The CDR3 loop is CASSFEGPPEAFF. The DNA for the CDR3 is TGCGCCAGCAGCTTCGAGGGTCCACCTGAAGCTTTCTTT.

The chain carries TRBV5-5 and TRBJ2-1; 12 bases match TRBD2. Germline trimming cut 3 bases from V and 7 bases from J; bases unmatched to any gene: 5. Germline CDR1 is SGHKS and CDR2 is YYEKEE (reference sequence). This CDR3 is 15 amino acids long. The CDR3 nucleotides are TGTGCCAGCAGCTCTAGCGGGGGGGCTGGAAATGAGCAGTTCTTC. Translation gives CASSSSGGAGNEQFF.

The chain employs TRBV19 and TRBJ2-1; D gene ambiguous. V was clipped by 10 bases and J by 6 bases, with 22 bases between them. The CDR3 has 15 amino acids. Germline CDR1 and CDR2: LNHDA and SQIVND (reference sequence). The CDR3 DNA reads as TGTGCCACCGCCGCCCAGAGGAGATCGGGCAATGAGCAGTTCTTC. Translated, it gives CATAAQRRSGNEQFF.

This rearrangement joins TRBV4-3 to TRBJ1-1; 11 nucleotides match TRBD1. The germline V gene encodes CDR1 LGHNA and CDR2 YSLEER. CDR3 length: 17 amino acids. The V and J ends lost 3 bases and 3 bases, in that order; junction bases with no gene match: 9. CDR3 in amino acids: CASSQGTGGGLDTEAFF. The CDR3 coding sequence is TGCGCCAGCAGCCAGGGGACAGGGGGGGGATTGGACACTGAAGCTTTCTTT.

V and J are TRBV9 and TRBJ1-1; 8 bases align to TRBD1. The J segment lost 5 bases and the V segment lost 4 bases, leaving 10 bases of the junction unmatched. CDR1 and CDR2 (germline): SGDLS, YYNGEE. This CDR3 is built from 15 residues. CDR3 nucleotide sequence: TGTGCCAGCAGCATGGCCTCAGGGGGCGGAACTGAAGCTTTCTTT. It translates to CASSMASGGGTEAFF.

This rearrangement joins TRBV5-1 to TRBJ1-5; D is unresolved. CDR1 and CDR2 from the germline V gene are SGHRS and YFSETQ. This CDR3 is 14 amino acids long. V lost 2 bases and J lost 4, with 10 bases in between. Here the CDR3 reads CASSFGGNNQPQHF. CDR3 coding DNA: TGCGCCAGCAGCTTCGGCGGAAATAATCAGCCCCAGCATTTT. Together with reference TRBV5-1 and TRBJ1-5, the CDR3 gives the full variable domain: KAGVTQTPRYLIKTRGQQVTLSCSPISGHRSVSWYQQTPGQGLQFLFEYFSETQRNKGNFPGRFSGRQFSNSRSEMNVSTLELGDSALYLCASSFGGNNQPQHFGDGTRLSIL.

The V call is TRBV2, the J call TRBJ1-1; 9 bases are a match to TRBD1. This CDR3 region has 12 residues. The J segment lost 5 bases and the V segment lost 6 bases, leaving 1 base of the junction unmatched. Germline V gene data show CDR1 as SNHLY and CDR2 as FYNNEI. DNA of the CDR3: TGTGCCAGCAGGACAGGGGGTACTGAAGCTTTCTTT. This gives the protein CASRTGGTEAFF.

V and J are TRBV4-3 and TRBJ2-7; the match to TRBD2 covers 7 bases. This CDR3 is 14 amino acids long. Losses at the gene ends were 0 bases for V and 7 bases for J; bases not matched to a gene: 6. CDR1 and CDR2 (germline): LGHNA, YSLEER. CDR3 nucleotides: TGCGCCAGCAGCCAAGAGGGTCGGGGGGATGAGCAGTACTTC. Its translation: CASSQEGRGDEQYF.

The chain employs TRBV7-9 and TRBJ1-2; 9 bases are shared with TRBD1. This CDR3 is 15 amino acids long. In germline, CDR1 is SEHNR, CDR2 FQNEAQ (reference sequence). Trimming at V came to 0 bases and at J to 4 bases, leaving 3 bases not matched to a gene. CDR3 sequence (DNA): TGTGCCAGCAGCTTAGCAACAGGGGGCCGCTATGGCTACACCTTC. Translation gives CASSLATGGRYGYTF. The full variable domain, in which reference TRBV7-9 and TRBJ1-2 provide the parts outside the CDR3, is DTGVSQNPRHKITKRGQNVTFRCDPISEHNRLYWYRQTLGQGPEFLTYFQNEAQLEKSRLLSDRFSAERPKGSFSTLEIQRTEQGDSAMYLCASSLATGGRYGYTFGSGTRLTVV.

The chain joins TRBV29-1 to TRBJ2-7; D uncertain. V shed 4 bases and J shed 0 bases, with 7 bases lying between them. The V gene's germline CDR1 is SQVTM and CDR2 ANQGSEA. This CDR3 is 12 amino acids long. The CDR3 region is CSVGAFSYEQYF. The CDR3 nucleotides read TGCAGCGTTGGAGCTTTCTCCTACGAGCAGTACTTC.

The CDR3 is CATSRGGGEAFF. As DNA, the CDR3 is TGTGCCACCAGCAGAGGGGGCGGTGAAGCTTTCTTT. The J gene is TRBJ1-1, the V gene TRBV15; the D gene is possibly TRBD1 (5 bases). CDR3 length equals 12 residues. Germline V gene sequence: CDR1 LNHNV, CDR2 YYDKDF (reference sequence). V dropped 1 base and J dropped 7 bases, with 7 bases sitting between them.